This T cell receptor (beta chain) is drawn from a study of shared clonotypes between healthy human individuals. Findings and caveats of the study: As a rule, naive subsets had a larger estimated richness than memory subsets.

V dropped 7 bases and J dropped 7; count of bases not matched to a gene: 13. Germline CDR1 and CDR2: MNHEY and SVGAGI. This CDR3 contains 15 residues. Sorted-subset replicate PCR reactions were performed with approximately 190 ng DNA, corresponding to roughly 27,000 T cell genomes. Libraries were prepared by immunoSEQ multiplex PCR; TCRdb keeps only in-frame clonotypes and omits some of them. This table holds 2 million to 2.5 million clones, roughly 93% found once. On this clone: Its cognate antigen is unknown.

The gene calls are TRBV6-5 and TRBJ1-2; 9 bases line up with TRBD1. Sequences were obtained from naive CD4+ T cells from PBMCs. Subset defined: CD45RA+ positively selected. This receptor was taken from a man between 18 and 35 years old in good health. Some clones in this sample may be carry-over from other donors' samples. The CDR3 DNA sequence: TGTGCCAGCACCAATTCTGGACAGGGGAGAGGTGGCTACACCTTC. This gives the protein CASTNSGQGRGGYTF.